This T cell receptor beta chain comes out of a study of PD-L1 blockade in urothelial cancer. Study background: Blood samples had a median of approximately 150,000 T cells.

Time point of the sample: peripheral blood 6 weeks after treatment start. Samples were collected from each patient before treatment and during treatment. Each patient gave between 1 and 8 of them in total. The CDR3 is 15 residues long. V was cut by 0 bases and J by 0 bases, with 8 bases left in between. The germline V gene has CDR1 SGDLS and CDR2 YYNGEE. Here immunoSEQ multiplex PCR was the method, and the copy in TCRdb shows in-frame clones only, minus some. The table has 72,000 or so clones, around nine tenths seen once. The rearrangement joins TRBV9 to TRBJ2-3, with D unclear. The source of this sequence is a man in his 60s with urothelial cancer. This sample comprised PBMCs, obtained around atezolizumab (anti-PD-L1) treatment. The CDR3 loop reads CASSVDPVSTDTQYF. Written as DNA, the CDR3 is TGTGCCAGCAGCGTAGATCCAGTTAGCACAGATACGCAGTATTTT.